This is a list of T cell receptor beta chains from one sample in a study of vaccination and CD4 T cells after COVID-19. TCRdb redid the calling of the PCR reads with MiXCR, one entry per CDR3 protein. The table records about 6,900 distinct CDR3 sequences, around a quarter of them present only once. Antigen specificity for these receptors is unknown. What was sequenced was CD4+ T cells from blood, cultured in vitro. All receptors derive from a human donor in good health. CDR3s include the opening cysteine and the closing phenylalanine or tryptophan. The order of the fields is clone size, J gene, V gene, D gene, CDR3 protein, CDR3 DNA. The D gene is left open where the match is weak. Where a row states a size, it is once, few, many or the class of an expanded clone; other rows omit it.

clone_size: few; j_call: TRBJ1-2; v_call: TRBV20-1; d_call: NA; cdr3_aa: CSAPTGGYTF; cdr3_nt: TGCAGTGCGCCTACAGGCGGCTACACCTTC
clone_size: few; j_call: TRBJ1-2; v_call: TRBV20-1; d_call: NA; cdr3_aa: CSARETNNYGYTF; cdr3_nt: TGCAGTGCTAGAGAGACAAATAACTATGGCTACACCTTC
clone_size: NA; j_call: TRBJ1-2; v_call: TRBV6-5; d_call: NA; cdr3_aa: CASSYPGDGYTF; cdr3_nt: TGTGCCAGCAGTTACCCGGGGGATGGCTACACCTTC
clone_size: NA; j_call: TRBJ2-7; v_call: TRBV20-1; d_call: NA; cdr3_aa: CSARDLISYEQYF; cdr3_nt: TGCAGTGCTAGGGACCTTATCTCCTACGAGCAGTACTTC
clone_size: few; j_call: TRBJ2-3; v_call: TRBV7-2; d_call: TRBD2; cdr3_aa: CASSQEGGGARTQYF; cdr3_nt: TGTGCCAGCAGTCAAGAAGGCGGGGGGGCCCGTACGCAGTATTTT
clone_size: NA; j_call: TRBJ1-1; v_call: TRBV7-2; d_call: TRBD1; cdr3_aa: CASSSGQSNTEAFF; cdr3_nt: TGTGCCAGCAGCTCGGGACAGTCGAACACTGAAGCTTTCTTT
clone_size: NA; j_call: TRBJ1-5; v_call: TRBV5-5; d_call: NA; cdr3_aa: CASPRGEGGQPQHF; cdr3_nt: TGTGCCAGCCCCCGGGGGGAGGGAGGGCAGCCCCAGCATTTT
clone_size: medium-sized; j_call: TRBJ2-3; v_call: TRBV20-1; d_call: NA; cdr3_aa: CSARYITDTQYF; cdr3_nt: TGCAGTGCTAGATACATAACAGATACGCAGTATTTT
clone_size: NA; j_call: TRBJ1-2; v_call: TRBV12-3/TRBV12-4; d_call: NA; cdr3_aa: CASSLTDRLYGYTF; cdr3_nt: TGTGCCAGCAGTTTAACCGACAGGCTATATGGCTACACCTTC
clone_size: few; j_call: TRBJ1-1; v_call: TRBV5-1; d_call: TRBD1; cdr3_aa: CASLAARTGILNTEAFF; cdr3_nt: TGCGCCTCTCTAGCGGCTAGGACAGGCATCTTGAACACTGAAGCTTTCTTT
clone_size: few; j_call: TRBJ2-3; v_call: TRBV27; d_call: NA; cdr3_aa: CASRQIDTQYF; cdr3_nt: TGTGCCAGCAGGCAAATAGATACGCAGTATTTT
clone_size: NA; j_call: TRBJ1-2; v_call: TRBV6-2/TRBV6-3; d_call: TRBD1; cdr3_aa: CASKTGGSYYGYTF; cdr3_nt: TGTGCCAGCAAGACAGGGGGATCCTACTATGGCTACACCTTC
clone_size: NA; j_call: TRBJ1-5; v_call: TRBV6-1; d_call: TRBD1; cdr3_aa: CATVVGQGNQPQHF; cdr3_nt: TGTGCCACGGTGGTCGGACAGGGGAATCAGCCCCAGCATTTT
clone_size: NA; j_call: TRBJ1-5; v_call: TRBV5-4; d_call: NA; cdr3_aa: CASSLDNQPQHF; cdr3_nt: TGTGCCAGCAGCTTAGACAATCAGCCCCAGCATTTT
clone_size: few; j_call: TRBJ2-3; v_call: TRBV4-2; d_call: TRBD2; cdr3_aa: CASSQPTSGGTDTQYF; cdr3_nt: TGTGCCAGCAGCCAACCCACCAGCGGGGGCACAGATACGCAGTATTTT
clone_size: few; j_call: TRBJ2-7; v_call: TRBV6-1; d_call: NA; cdr3_aa: CASSGSSAPTYEQYF; cdr3_nt: TGTGCCAGCAGTGGCTCTTCGGCACCGACCTACGAGCAGTACTTC
clone_size: few; j_call: TRBJ1-2; v_call: TRBV5-4; d_call: NA; cdr3_aa: CASSGQNYGYTF; cdr3_nt: TGTGCCAGCAGTGGACAGAATTATGGCTACACCTTC
clone_size: few; j_call: TRBJ2-2; v_call: TRBV20-1; d_call: NA; cdr3_aa: CSARGPRDHGELFF; cdr3_nt: TGCAGTGCTAGAGGACCCCGGGATCACGGGGAGCTGTTTTTT
clone_size: NA; j_call: TRBJ1-5; v_call: TRBV19; d_call: NA; cdr3_aa: CASSLPPGNQPQHF; cdr3_nt: TGTGCCAGTAGTCTCCCGCCCGGCAATCAGCCCCAGCATTTT
clone_size: NA; j_call: TRBJ2-7; v_call: TRBV2; d_call: NA; cdr3_aa: CASSGQGRDSYEQYF; cdr3_nt: TGTGCCAGCAGTGGTCAGGGCAGGGACTCCTACGAGCAGTACTTC
clone_size: few; j_call: TRBJ2-5; v_call: TRBV7-9; d_call: TRBD1; cdr3_aa: CASSPATGGIEETQYF; cdr3_nt: TGTGCCAGCAGCCCGGCGACAGGGGGTATTGAAGAGACCCAGTACTTC